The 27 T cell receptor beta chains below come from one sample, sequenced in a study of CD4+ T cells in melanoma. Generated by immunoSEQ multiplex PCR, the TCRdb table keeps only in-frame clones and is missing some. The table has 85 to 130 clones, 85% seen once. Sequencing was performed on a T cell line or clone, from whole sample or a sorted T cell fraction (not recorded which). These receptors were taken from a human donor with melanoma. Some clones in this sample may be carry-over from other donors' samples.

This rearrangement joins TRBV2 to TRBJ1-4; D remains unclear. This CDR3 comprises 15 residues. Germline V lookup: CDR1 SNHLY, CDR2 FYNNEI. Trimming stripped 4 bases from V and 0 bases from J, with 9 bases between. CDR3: CASSGGVATNEKLFF. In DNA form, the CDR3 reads TGTGCCAGCAGTGGTGGGGTTGCAACTAATGAAAAACTGTTTTTT.

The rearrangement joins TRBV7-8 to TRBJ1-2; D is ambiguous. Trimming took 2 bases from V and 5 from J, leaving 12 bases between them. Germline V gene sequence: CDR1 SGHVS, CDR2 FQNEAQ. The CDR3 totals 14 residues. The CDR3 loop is CASSLRHDLYGYTF. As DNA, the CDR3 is TGTGCCAGCAGCTTACGACACGACCTATATGGCTACACCTTC.

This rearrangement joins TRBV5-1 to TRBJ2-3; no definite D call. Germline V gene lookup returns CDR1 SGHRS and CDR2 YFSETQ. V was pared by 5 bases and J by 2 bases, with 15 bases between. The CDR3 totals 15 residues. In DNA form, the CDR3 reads TGCGCCAGCAGTGAGGCGGCGACGAACACAGATACGCAGTATTTT. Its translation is CASSEAATNTDTQYF. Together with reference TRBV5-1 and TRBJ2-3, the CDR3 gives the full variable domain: KAGVTQTPRYLIKTRGQQVTLSCSPISGHRSVSWYQQTPGQGLQFLFEYFSETQRNKGNFPGRFSGRQFSNSRSEMNVSTLELGDSALYLCASSEAATNTDTQYFGPGTRLTVL.

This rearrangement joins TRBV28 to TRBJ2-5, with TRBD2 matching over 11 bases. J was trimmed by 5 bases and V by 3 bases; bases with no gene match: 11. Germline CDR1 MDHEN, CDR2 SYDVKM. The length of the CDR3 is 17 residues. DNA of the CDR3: TGTGCCAGCAGTTTCGGCGGGACTAGCGGCCTCTGGGAGACCCAGTACTTC. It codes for CASSFGGTSGLWETQYF.

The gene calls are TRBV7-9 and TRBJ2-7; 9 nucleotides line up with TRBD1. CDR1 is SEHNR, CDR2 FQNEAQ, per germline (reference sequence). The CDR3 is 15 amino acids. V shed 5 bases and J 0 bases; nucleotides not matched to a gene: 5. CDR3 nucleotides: TGTGCCAGCAGCCGGGACAGGGTTTACTCCTACGAGCAGTACTTC. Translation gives CASSRDRVYSYEQYF.

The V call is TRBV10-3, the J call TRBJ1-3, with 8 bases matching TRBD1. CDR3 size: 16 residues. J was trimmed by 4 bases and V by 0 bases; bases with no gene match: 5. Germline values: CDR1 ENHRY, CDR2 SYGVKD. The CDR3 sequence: CAISESTGGLGNTIYF. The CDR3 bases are TGTGCCATCAGTGAGTCAACAGGGGGACTCGGAAACACCATATATTTT.

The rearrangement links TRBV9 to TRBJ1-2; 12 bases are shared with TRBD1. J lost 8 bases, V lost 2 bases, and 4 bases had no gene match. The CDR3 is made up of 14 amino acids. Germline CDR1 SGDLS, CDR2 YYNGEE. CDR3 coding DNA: TGTGCCAGCAGCGTGGGACAGGGGGCGCACGGCTACACCTTC. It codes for CASSVGQGAHGYTF.

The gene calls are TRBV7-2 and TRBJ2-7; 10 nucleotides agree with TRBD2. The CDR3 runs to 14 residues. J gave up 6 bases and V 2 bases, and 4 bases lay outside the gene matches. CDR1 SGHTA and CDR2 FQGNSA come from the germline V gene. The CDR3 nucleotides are TGTGCCAGCAGCTTATACAGCGGGAGGGTCGAGCAGTACTTC. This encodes CASSLYSGRVEQYF.

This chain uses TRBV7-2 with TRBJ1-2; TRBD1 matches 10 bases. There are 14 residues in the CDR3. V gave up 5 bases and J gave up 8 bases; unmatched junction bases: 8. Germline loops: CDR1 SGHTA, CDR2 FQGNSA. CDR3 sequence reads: CASSGTGDKDGYTF. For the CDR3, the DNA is TGTGCCAGCAGCGGGACAGGGGATAAGGACGGCTACACCTTC.

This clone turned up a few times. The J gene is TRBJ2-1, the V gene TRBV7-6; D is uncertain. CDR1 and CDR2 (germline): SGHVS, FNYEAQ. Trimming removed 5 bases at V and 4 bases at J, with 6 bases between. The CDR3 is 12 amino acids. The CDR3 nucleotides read TGTGCCAGCAGCCCTCGTTACAATGAGCAGTTCTTC. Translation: CASSPRYNEQFF.

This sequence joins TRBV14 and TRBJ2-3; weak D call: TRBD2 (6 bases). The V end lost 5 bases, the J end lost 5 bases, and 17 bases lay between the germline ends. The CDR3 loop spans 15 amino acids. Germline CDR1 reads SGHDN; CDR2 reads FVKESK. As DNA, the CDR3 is TGTGCCAGCAGCGAGGCCCTCGCGGGATTAGATACGCAGTATTTT. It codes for CASSEALAGLDTQYF.

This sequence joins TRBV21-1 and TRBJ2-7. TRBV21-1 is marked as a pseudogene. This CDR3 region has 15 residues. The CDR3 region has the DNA TGTGCCAGCAGGTGCCCGCTACACGTGTTAGACGAGCAGTACTTC. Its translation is CASRCPLHVLDEQYF.

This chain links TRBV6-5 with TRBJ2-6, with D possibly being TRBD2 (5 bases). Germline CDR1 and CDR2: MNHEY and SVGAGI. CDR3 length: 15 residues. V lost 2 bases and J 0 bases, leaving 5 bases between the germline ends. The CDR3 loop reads CASSYGSSGANVLTF. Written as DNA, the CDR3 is TGTGCCAGCAGTTACGGGAGCTCTGGGGCCAACGTCCTGACTTTC.

For the CDR3, the DNA is TGTGCCAGCAGCGTCCGGGAGAATAATTCACCCCTCCACTTT. The encoded protein is CASSVRENNSPLHF. The genes are TRBV7-9 and TRBJ1-6; unclear D gene. Germline V gives CDR1 SEHNR, CDR2 FQNEAQ (reference sequence). The CDR3 sequence is 14 residues long. V was pared by 5 bases and J by 5 bases, with 10 bases between.

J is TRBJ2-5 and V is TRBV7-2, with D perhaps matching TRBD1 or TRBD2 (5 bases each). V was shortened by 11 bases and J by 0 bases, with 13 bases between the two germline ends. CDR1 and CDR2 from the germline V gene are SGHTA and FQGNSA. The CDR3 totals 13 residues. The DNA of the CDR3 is TGTGCCTCCACTTGGGGGTACCAAGAGACCCAGTACTTC. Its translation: CASTWGYQETQYF.

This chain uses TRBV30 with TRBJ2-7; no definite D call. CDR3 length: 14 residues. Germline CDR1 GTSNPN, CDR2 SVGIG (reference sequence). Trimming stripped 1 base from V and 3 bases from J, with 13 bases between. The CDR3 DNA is TGTGCCTGGAGTGGAGGAAGGCAGCACTACGAGCAGTACTTC. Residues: CAWSGGRQHYEQYF.

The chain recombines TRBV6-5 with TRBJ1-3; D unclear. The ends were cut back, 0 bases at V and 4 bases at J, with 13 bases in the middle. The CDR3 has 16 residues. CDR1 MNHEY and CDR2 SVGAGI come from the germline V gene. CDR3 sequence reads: CASSYSLTVAGNTIYF. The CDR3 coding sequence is TGTGCCAGCAGTTACTCCCTCACAGTCGCCGGAAACACCATATATTTT.

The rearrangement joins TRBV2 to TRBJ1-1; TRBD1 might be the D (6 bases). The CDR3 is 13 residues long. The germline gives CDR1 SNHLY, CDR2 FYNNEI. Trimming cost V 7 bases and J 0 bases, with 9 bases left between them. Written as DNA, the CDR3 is TGTGCCAGCAAGACAGGCATGAACACTGAAGCTTTCTTT. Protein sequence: CASKTGMNTEAFF.

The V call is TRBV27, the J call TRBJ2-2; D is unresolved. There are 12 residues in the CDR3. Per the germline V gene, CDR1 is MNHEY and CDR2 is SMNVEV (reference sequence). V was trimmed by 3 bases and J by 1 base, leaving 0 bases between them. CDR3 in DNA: TGTGCCAGCAGTTTGAACACCGGGGAGCTGTTTTTT. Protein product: CASSLNTGELFF.

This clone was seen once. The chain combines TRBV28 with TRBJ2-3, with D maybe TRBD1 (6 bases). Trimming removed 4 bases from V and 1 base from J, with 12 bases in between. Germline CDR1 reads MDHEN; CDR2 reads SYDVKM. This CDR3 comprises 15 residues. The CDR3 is CASSSGAQGTDTQYF. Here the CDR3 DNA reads TGTGCCAGCAGTTCAGGGGCCCAGGGCACAGATACGCAGTATTTT.

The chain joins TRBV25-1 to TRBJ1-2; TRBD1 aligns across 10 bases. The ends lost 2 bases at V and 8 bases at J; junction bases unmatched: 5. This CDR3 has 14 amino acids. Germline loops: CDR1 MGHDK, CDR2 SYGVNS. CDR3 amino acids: CASSEHGTGEGYTF. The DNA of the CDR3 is TGTGCCAGCAGTGAACACGGGACAGGGGAGGGCTACACCTTC.

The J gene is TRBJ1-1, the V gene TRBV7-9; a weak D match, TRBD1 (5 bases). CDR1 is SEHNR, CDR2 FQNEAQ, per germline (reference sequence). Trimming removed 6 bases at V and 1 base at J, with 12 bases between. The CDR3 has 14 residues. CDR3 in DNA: TGTGCCAGCAGGGCGGGACGGAGGAACACTGAAGCTTTCTTT. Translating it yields CASRAGRRNTEAFF.

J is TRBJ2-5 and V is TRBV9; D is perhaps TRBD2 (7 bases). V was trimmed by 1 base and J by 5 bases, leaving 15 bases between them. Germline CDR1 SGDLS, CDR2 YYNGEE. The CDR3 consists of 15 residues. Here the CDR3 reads CASSVRGALMETQYF. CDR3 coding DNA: TGTGCCAGCAGCGTACGGGGGGCGCTGATGGAGACCCAGTACTTC.

This CDR3 is CATSRGSGDTGELFF. The DNA of the CDR3 is TGTGCCACCAGCAGAGGTAGCGGAGATACCGGGGAGCTGTTTTTT. The chain carries TRBV15 and TRBJ2-2, with D possibly TRBD2 on 6 matching bases. CDR3 length: 15 amino acids. Germline-derived CDR1 and CDR2 are LNHNV and YYDKDF (reference sequence). V gave up 1 base and J gave up 5 bases, with 11 bases separating them.

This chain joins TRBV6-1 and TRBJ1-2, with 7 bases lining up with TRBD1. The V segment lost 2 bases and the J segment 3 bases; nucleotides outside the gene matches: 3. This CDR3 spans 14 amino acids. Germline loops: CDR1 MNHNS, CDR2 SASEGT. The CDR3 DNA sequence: TGTGCCAGCAGTGAAAAGACAGGGCACTATGGCTACACCTTC. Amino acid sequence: CASSEKTGHYGYTF.

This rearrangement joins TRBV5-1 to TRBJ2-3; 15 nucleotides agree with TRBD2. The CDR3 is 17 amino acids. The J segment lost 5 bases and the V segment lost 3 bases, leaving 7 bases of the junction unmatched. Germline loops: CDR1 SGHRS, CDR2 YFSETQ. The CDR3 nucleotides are TGCGCCAGCAGCTACCGGACTAGCGGGAGGGCCAGAGATACGCAGTATTTT. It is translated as CASSYRTSGRARDTQYF.

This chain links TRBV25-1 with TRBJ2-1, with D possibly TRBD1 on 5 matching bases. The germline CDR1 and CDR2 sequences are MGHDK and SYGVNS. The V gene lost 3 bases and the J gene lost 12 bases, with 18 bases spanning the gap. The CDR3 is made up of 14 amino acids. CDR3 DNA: TGTGCCAGCAGTGACCTGATCGCCTTAAGGGGGCAGTTCTTC. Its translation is CASSDLIALRGQFF.